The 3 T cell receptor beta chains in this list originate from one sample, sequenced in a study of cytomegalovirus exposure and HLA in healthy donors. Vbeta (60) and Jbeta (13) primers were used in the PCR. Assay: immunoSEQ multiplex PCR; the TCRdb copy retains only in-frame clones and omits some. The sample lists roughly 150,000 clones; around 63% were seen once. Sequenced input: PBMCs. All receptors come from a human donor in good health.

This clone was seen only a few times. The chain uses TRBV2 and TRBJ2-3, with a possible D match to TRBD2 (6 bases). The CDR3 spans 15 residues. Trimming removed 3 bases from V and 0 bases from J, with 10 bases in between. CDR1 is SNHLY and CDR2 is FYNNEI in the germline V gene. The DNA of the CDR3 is TGTGCCAGCAGTGACGTGGGGGGAAGCACAGATACGCAGTATTTT. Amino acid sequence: CASSDVGGSTDTQYF.

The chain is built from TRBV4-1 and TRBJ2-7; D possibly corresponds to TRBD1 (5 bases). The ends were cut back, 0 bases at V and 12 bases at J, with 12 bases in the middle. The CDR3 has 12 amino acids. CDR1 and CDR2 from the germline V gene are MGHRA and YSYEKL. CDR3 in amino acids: CASSQDWGLLYF. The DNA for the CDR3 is TGCGCCAGCAGCCAAGATTGGGGCCTTTTGTACTTC.

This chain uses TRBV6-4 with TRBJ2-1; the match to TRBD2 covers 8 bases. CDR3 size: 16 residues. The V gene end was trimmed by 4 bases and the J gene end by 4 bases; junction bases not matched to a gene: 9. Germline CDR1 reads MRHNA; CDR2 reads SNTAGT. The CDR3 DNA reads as TGTGCCAGCAGTGGAGAACCGGGAGGGGGATACAATGAGCAGTTCTTC. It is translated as CASSGEPGGGYNEQFF.